This TCR beta chain was identified during a study of blood T cell repertoires in COVID-19 (dated by TCRdb to 2020 to 2022). With regard to the full study: Samples from collaborators originated in the United States, Italy and Spain and spanned both the acute and convalescent phases of COVID-19. The prospective study material was composed of cDNA or gDNA derived from T cells, B-cell-depleted T cells, or PBMCs. Subjects who had been exposed to COVID-19, were actively infected with it, or had recovered from it provided the deeply sampled blood TCRbeta repertoires that made up the dataset. A freely available public database, intended as a resource for researchers studying the immune response to SARS-CoV-2, is where the repertoires were released. Samples came from the ongoing ImmuneRACE study (first 160 participants) plus 1,254 subjects from 6 global collaborators. Sample metadata almost always included a de-identified subject ID, COVID-19 status, age in years and sex. Where available, HLA class I and class II types were obtained from metadata supplied by the sample provider rather than from assay-based typing.

CDR3 length: 17 amino acids, cysteine to phenylalanine. Just CDR3 DNA is preserved here, 51 bases in frame from base 1. CDR1 is given as SGHDN and CDR2 as FVKESK, both from the germline V gene. V and J are truncated by 2 bases and 5 bases respectively, leaving an intervening sequence of 21 bases. TCRbeta CDR3 regions were amplified from genomic DNA using the immunoSEQ Assay, a bias-controlled multiplex PCR. Turning to the authors' computational methods: Within the assay, amplification of reference gene primers was used to estimate how many nucleated cells each sample contained. To quantify the absolute abundance of each unique TCRbeta CDR3 rearrangement, sequence reads were collapsed and filtered. For each sample, productive Simpson clonality was calculated by taking the square root of Simpson's diversity index across productive rearrangements. TCRdb mirrors the immuneACCESS table, restricted to in-frame sequences. Some clones are absent from its copies; in checked studies, under half trace to an unresolved V gene, and the reason for the others is unknown. That table supplies the V and J calls and clone size; D and trimming were determined from the DNA. The sample table lists roughly 160,000 clones, roughly nine tenths of them with a count of one. In total, the top ten clones hold around a quarter of the sample.

Whole blood was collected in K2EDTA tubes by collaborating institutions according to the institutions' own protocols. For TCRbeta analysis, collaborator samples were shipped as frozen whole blood, as isolated PBMCs, or as DNA extracted from either sample type. With respect to this clone: Its binding antigen is unknown. The record has no base qualities; no much larger clone is one base away.

Results and caveats for the whole study, not just this receptor: The amount of clinical and demographic metadata varied by source and participant and was provided uncurated.

Sequenced sample: peripheral blood. The sequence came from a man in his sixties with acute or convalescent COVID-19. The sequence is built from TRBV14 and TRBJ1-1; perhaps TRBD1 is the D gene, with 5 bases matching. The CDR3 reads CASSQLTLTHRGTEAFF. The DNA sequence is given as TGTGCCAGCAGCCAACTCACTCTCACGCACCGGGGGACTGAAGCTTTCTTT.